The subject of this entry is one T cell receptor (beta chain). The antigen is unknown. No cell sorting was done before RNA was extracted from the tissue. This non-tumor lung sample came from over 3 cm beyond the tumor edge. Donors were chemotherapy-naive, newly diagnosed lung cancer surgical patients in China, August–late 2014. TCRbeta libraries were built with three rounds of nested PCR, modified from ARM-PCR. MiXCR, applied by TCRdb to the multiplex PCR reads, yields one record per CDR3 protein. The sample shows about 90,000 distinct CDR3 sequences, around 82% of them seen only once. J gave up 10 bases and V 1 base, and 11 bases lay outside the gene matches. CDR3 size: 15 residues. CDR1 is LGHNA and CDR2 is YNFKEQ in the germline V gene. The data derive from a study of tumor and adjacent non-tumor tissue in lung cancer. On the study more broadly: About 4.17 million productive TCRbeta reads were obtained per sample on average.

Study findings and constraints: Shorter survival was associated with higher TCR diversity in tumors.

The sequencing input was distant non-tumor lung tissue. The sequence was obtained from a woman aged 50 to 65 with non-small cell lung cancer. The chain is built from TRBV4-2 and TRBJ2-7; 9 bases are shared with TRBD2. CDR3 amino acids: CASSQGSGGRAVQYF. The CDR3 DNA sequence: TGTGCCAGCAGCCAAGGGTCCGGCGGGAGGGCCGTACAGTACTTC.